This is a list of T cell receptor beta chains from one sample in a study of post-analysis software for immune sequencing data. TCRdb called the PCR reads again in MiXCR, with one record for every CDR3 protein. The table shows roughly 870,000 distinct CDR3 sequences, with approximately 50% occurring only once. The source material was blood. These receptor sequences come from a girl aged 5-17 years with multiple sclerosis. CDR3s include the opening cysteine and the closing phenylalanine or tryptophan. The D gene is left open where the match is weak. The size field is filled for only some rows; it gives once, few, many or a size class.

cdr3_nt	cdr3_aa	cdr3_length	j_call	v_call	clone_size	d_call
TGTGCCAGCAGTTTTCCTGTGAGGAACACCGGGGAGCTGTTTTTT	CASSFPVRNTGELFF	15	TRBJ2-2	TRBV28	once	NA
TGTGCTAGTGGTTTTTGCCAACCTTTTTGCCGCCGGTCACCCCTCCACTTT	CASGFCQPFCRRSPLHF	17	TRBJ1-6	TRBV12-5	NA	NA
TGTGCCAGCTCACCAAGCGGCTCCGTCCTGACTTTC	CASSPSGSVLTF	12	TRBJ2-6	TRBV18	NA	NA
TGTGCCAGCAGCGATCAGAGACAGGGGAGATATGGCTACACCTTC	CASSDQRQGRYGYTF	15	TRBJ1-2	TRBV12-3/TRBV12-4	NA	TRBD1
TGTGCCAGCAGCCAACAGTCGGGTACCTACGAGCAGTACTTC	CASSQQSGTYEQYF	14	TRBJ2-7	TRBV7-2	NA	NA
TGTGCCAGCAGAGGATCCGGTATCACTGAAGCTTTCTTT	CASRGSGITEAFF	13	TRBJ1-1	TRBV2	once	NA
TGTGCCAGCAGCGTAGAGGGGGCCGGTCAGCCCCAGCATTTT	CASSVEGAGQPQHF	14	TRBJ1-5	TRBV9	NA	TRBD1
TGTGCCAGCAGTTACTCGGGACTCCAAGGGAGCTATGGCTACACCTTC	CASSYSGLQGSYGYTF	16	TRBJ1-2	TRBV6-5	NA	NA
TGCAGCCCTTTTGAGGGGCCCTCTGAAGCTTTCTTT	CSPFEGPSEAFF	12	TRBJ1-1	TRBV29-1	NA	NA
TGTGCCACCAGCAGAGATCGGGTTGCAACTAATGAAAAACTGTTTTTT	CATSRDRVATNEKLFF	16	TRBJ1-4	TRBV15	NA	NA
TGTGCCAGCAGCGTAGGTGGGGGAGAGAACTACGAGCAGTACTTC	CASSVGGGENYEQYF	15	TRBJ2-7	TRBV9	few	NA
TGCAGTGCTAGAGATAGCAGCGGGAGTAGGTACGAGCAGTACTTC	CSARDSSGSRYEQYF	15	TRBJ2-7	TRBV20-1	NA	TRBD2
TGTGCCAGCAGCTTACTGGACACGGGCGGGAAGCAGTACTTC	CASSLLDTGGKQYF	14	TRBJ2-7	TRBV7-3	many	NA
TGTGCCAGCAGTGGGGGACACGGGTGGAGTGAAAATCAGCCCCAGCATTTT	CASSGGHGWSENQPQHF	17	TRBJ1-5	TRBV6-1	NA	NA
TGTGCCAGCAGCCAAGATGCCCGCACAGATACGCAGTATTTT	CASSQDARTDTQYF	14	TRBJ2-3	TRBV3-1	NA	NA
TGCAGTGCCCGACGGGGGCTAGCGGGAGACGAGCAGTTCTTC	CSARRGLAGDEQFF	14	TRBJ2-1	TRBV20-1	NA	TRBD2
TGCGCCAGCAGCTTGTCGTGGTCCTACGAGCAGTACTTC	CASSLSWSYEQYF	13	TRBJ2-7	TRBV5-1	NA	NA
TGCGCCAGCAGCATATCGACTAGCGGGGGAGTCTCCTACAATGAGCAGTTCTTC	CASSISTSGGVSYNEQFF	18	TRBJ2-1	TRBV5-1	NA	TRBD2